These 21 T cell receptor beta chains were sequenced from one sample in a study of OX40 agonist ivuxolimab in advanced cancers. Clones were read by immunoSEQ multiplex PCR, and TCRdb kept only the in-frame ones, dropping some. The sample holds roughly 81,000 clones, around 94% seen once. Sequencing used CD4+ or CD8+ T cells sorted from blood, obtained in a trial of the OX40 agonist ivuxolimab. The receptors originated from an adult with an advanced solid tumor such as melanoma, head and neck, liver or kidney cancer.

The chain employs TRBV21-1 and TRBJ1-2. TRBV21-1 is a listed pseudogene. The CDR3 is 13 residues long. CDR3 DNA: TGTGCCAGCAGCAAAGCCCGGGTCCATGGCTACACCTTC. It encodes CASSKARVHGYTF.

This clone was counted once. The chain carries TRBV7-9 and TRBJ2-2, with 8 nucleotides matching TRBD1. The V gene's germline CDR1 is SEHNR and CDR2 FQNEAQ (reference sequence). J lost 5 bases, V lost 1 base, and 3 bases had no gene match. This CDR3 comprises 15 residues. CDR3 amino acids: CASSLGQGRTGELFF. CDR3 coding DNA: TGTGCCAGCAGCTTAGGACAGGGGCGGACCGGGGAGCTGTTTTTT.

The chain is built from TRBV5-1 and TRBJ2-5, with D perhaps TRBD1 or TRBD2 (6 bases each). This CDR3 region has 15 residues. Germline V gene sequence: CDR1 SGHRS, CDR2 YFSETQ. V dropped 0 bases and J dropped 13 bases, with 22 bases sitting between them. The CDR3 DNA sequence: TGCGCCAGCAGCTTGGGTGAGGGGGTAGCGAGGGACTGGTACTTC. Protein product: CASSLGEGVARDWYF.

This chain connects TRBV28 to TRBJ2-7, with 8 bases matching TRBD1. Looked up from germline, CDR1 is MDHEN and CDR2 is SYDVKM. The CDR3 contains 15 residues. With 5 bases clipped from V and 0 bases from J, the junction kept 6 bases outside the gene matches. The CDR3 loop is CASSDWTGSSYEQYF. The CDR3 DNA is TGTGCCAGCAGTGATTGGACAGGGAGCTCCTACGAGCAGTACTTC.

The CDR3 here is CASSLALTGLNTGELFF. The DNA for the CDR3 is TGTGCCAGCAGCTTAGCGTTAACAGGCCTGAACACCGGGGAGCTGTTTTTT. The chain has TRBV7-2 and TRBJ2-2; D is possibly TRBD1 (5 bases). The length of the CDR3 is 17 residues. Germline CDR1 is SGHTA and CDR2 is FQGNSA. The V and J ends lost 0 bases and 1 base respectively, with 12 bases between them.

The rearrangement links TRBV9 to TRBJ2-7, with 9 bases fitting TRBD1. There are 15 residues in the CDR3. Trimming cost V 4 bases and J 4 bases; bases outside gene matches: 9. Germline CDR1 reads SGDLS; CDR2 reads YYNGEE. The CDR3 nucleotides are TGTGCCAGCAGCTCCACACAGGACAGGGGTTACGAGCAGTACTTC. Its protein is CASSSTQDRGYEQYF.

CDR3 sequence: CASSPPAGSTNEKLFF. The CDR3 bases are TGTGCCAGCAGCCCCCCGGCGGGTTCAACTAATGAAAAACTGTTTTTT. The chain combines TRBV14 with TRBJ1-4; no firm D call. Trimming shortened V by 4 bases and J by 0 bases, and 12 bases separated the two germline ends. Germline V CDR1 and CDR2: SGHDN, FVKESK. The CDR3 has 16 residues.

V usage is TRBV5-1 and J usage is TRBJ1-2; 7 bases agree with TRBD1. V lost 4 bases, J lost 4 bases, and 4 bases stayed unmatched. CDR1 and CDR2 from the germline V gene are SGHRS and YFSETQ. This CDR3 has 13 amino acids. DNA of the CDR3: TGCGCCAGCAGCCCGGGACAGACCTATGGCTACACCTTC. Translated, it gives CASSPGQTYGYTF. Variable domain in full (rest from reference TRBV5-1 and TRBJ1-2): KAGVTQTPRYLIKTRGQQVTLSCSPISGHRSVSWYQQTPGQGLQFLFEYFSETQRNKGNFPGRFSGRQFSNSRSEMNVSTLELGDSALYLCASSPGQTYGYTFGSGTRLTVV.

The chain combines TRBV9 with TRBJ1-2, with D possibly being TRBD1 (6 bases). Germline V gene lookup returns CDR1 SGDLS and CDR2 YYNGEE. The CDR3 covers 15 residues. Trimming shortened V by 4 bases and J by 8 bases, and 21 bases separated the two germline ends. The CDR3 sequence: CASSSGGMGAQGYTF. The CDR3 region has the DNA TGTGCCAGCAGCTCCGGGGGGATGGGGGCTCAGGGCTACACCTTC.

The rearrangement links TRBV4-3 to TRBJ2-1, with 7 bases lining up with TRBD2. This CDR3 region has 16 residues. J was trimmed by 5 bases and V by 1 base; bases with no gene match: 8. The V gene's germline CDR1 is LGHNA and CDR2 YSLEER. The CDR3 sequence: CASSQGPSGSNNEQFF. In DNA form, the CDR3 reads TGCGCCAGCAGCCAAGGCCCTAGCGGTTCGAACAATGAGCAGTTCTTC.

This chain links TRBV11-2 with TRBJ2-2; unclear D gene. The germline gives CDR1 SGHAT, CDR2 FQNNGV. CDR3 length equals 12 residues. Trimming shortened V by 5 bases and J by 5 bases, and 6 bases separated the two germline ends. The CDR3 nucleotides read TGTGCCAGCAGCCTCCCTACCGGGGAGCTGTTTTTT. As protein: CASSLPTGELFF.

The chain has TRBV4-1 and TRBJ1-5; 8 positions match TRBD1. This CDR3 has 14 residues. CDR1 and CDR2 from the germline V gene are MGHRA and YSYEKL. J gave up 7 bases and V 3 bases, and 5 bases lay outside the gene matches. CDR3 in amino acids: CASSQADRDQPQHF. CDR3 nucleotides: TGCGCCAGCAGCCAGGCGGACAGGGACCAGCCCCAGCATTTT.

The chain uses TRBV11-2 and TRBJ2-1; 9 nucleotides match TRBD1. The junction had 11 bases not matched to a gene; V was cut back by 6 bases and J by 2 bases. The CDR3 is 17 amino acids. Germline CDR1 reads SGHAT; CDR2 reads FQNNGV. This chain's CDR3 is CASSSTSGTGPYNEQFF. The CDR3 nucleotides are TGTGCCAGCAGTTCCACCTCCGGGACAGGGCCCTACAATGAGCAGTTCTTC.

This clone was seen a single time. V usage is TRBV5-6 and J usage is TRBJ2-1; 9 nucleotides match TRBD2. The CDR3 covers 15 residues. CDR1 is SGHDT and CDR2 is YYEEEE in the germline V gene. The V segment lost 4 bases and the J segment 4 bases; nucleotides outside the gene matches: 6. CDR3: CASSGPGLAYNEQFF. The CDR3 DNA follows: TGTGCCAGCAGCGGACCGGGACTAGCTTACAATGAGCAGTTCTTC. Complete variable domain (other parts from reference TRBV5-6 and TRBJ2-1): DAGVTQSPTHLIKTRGQQVTLRCSPKSGHDTVSWYQQALGQGPQFIFQYYEEEERQRGNFPDRFSGHQFPNYSSELNVNALLLGDSALYLCASSGPGLAYNEQFFGPGTRLTVL.

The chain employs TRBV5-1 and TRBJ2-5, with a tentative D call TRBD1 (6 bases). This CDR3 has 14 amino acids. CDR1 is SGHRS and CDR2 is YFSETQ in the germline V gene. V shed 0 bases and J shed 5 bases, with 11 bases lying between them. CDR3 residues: CASSLGDNTETQYF. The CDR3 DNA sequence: TGCGCCAGCAGCTTGGGGGACAATACGGAGACCCAGTACTTC. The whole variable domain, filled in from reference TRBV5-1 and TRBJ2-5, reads KAGVTQTPRYLIKTRGQQVTLSCSPISGHRSVSWYQQTPGQGLQFLFEYFSETQRNKGNFPGRFSGRQFSNSRSEMNVSTLELGDSALYLCASSLGDNTETQYFGPGTRLLVL.

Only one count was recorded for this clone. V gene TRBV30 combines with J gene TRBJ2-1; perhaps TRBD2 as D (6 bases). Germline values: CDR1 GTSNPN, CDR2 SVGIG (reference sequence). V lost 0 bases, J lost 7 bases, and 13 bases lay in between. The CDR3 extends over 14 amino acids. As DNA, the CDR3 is TGTGCCTGGAGTGTTGGAGGGAAAGGTAATGAGCAGTTCTTC. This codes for CAWSVGGKGNEQFF.

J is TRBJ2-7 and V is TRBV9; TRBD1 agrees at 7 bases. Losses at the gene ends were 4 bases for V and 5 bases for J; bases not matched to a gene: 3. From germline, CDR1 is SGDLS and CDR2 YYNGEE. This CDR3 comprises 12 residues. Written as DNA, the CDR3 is TGTGCCAGCAGCTCGACAGGGAACGAGCAGTACTTC. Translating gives CASSSTGNEQYF.

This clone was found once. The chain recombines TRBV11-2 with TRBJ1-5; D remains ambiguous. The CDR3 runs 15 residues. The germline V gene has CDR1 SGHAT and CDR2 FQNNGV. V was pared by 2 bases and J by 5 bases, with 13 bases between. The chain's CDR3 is CASSLSPLGDQPQHF. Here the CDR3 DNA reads TGTGCCAGCAGCTTATCTCCCCTAGGTGATCAGCCCCAGCATTTT.

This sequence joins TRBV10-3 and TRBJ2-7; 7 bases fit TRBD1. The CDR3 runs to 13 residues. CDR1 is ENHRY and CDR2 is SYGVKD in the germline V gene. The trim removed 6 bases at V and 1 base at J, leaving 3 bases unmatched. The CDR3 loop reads CAIRSQGSYEQYF. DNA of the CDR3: TGTGCCATCAGGTCACAGGGGTCCTACGAGCAGTACTTC.

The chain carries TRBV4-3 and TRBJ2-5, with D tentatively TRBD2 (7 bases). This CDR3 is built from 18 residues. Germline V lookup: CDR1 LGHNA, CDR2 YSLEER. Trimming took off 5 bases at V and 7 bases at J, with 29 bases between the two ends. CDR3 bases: TGCGCCAGCAGCTGGGGGCAGGGTCGGGACTACCGGAGGGGGACCCAGTACTTC. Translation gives CASSWGQGRDYRRGTQYF.

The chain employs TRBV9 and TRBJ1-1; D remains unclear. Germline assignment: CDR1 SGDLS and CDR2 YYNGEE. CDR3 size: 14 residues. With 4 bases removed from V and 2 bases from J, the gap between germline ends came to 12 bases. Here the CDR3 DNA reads TGTGCCAGCAGCCCCATGACGGGTAACACTGAAGCTTTCTTT. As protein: CASSPMTGNTEAFF.